The rows below give T cell receptor beta chains drawn from one sample of a study of post-analysis software for immune sequencing data. TCRdb re-called the PCR reads with MiXCR, one entry per CDR3 protein. The repertoire consists of hundreds of thousands of distinct CDR3 sequences, with just under 30% occurring once and the leading ten covering approximately 0.55%. The sample consisted of blood. These TCRs come from a girl under 18 with multiple sclerosis. Both conserved end residues are part of each CDR3. The D gene is left open where the match is weak. Rows give clone size only sometimes, using once, few, many, or a class for an expanded clone.

.	few	TRBJ2-7	TRBV20-1	TGCAGTGCAACCCCGGTCTCCTACGAGCAGTACTTC	CSATPVSYEQYF
.	many	TRBJ2-7	TRBV29-1	TGCAGCGTTGGGGTAGCGGCTAGCTCCTACGAGCAGTACTTC	CSVGVAASSYEQYF
TRBD2	few	TRBJ2-1	TRBV20-1	TGCAGTGCTGGGGCCGAGGGGACTAGCGGGAGAGGGTCCTACAATGAGCAGTTCTTC	CSAGAEGTSGRGSYNEQFF
.	.	TRBJ2-2	TRBV5-8	TGTGCCAGCAGCTTGGGAGTTAAGGACACCGGGGAGCTGTTTTTT	CASSLGVKDTGELFF
.	.	TRBJ2-3	TRBV28	TGTACCGGCAGACCCGCTCTGACAGATACGCAGTATTTT	CTGRPALTDTQYF
.	.	TRBJ1-2	TRBV6-5	TGTGCCAGCACCCGGACAGTGCGGGGACATGGCTACACCTTC	CASTRTVRGHGYTF
TRBD2	.	TRBJ2-3	TRBV7-2	TGTGCCAGCAGGGATGATCGGACTAGCGCTTACACAGATACGCAGTATTTT	CASRDDRTSAYTDTQYF
.	many	TRBJ2-1	TRBV10-3	TGTGCCATCGGAAACATCAGGGAACCCTACAATGAGCAGTTCTTC	CAIGNIREPYNEQFF
.	many	TRBJ2-7	TRBV5-1	TGCGCCAGCAGCTTGGCCGGAGGGACCTACGAGCAGTACTTC	CASSLAGGTYEQYF
.	.	TRBJ2-5	TRBV7-9	TGTGCCGGAGAAGGCACACGAGAGACCCAGTACTTC	CAGEGTRETQYF
TRBD2	few	TRBJ2-3	TRBV5-1	TGCGCCAGCAGCTTGGAGCGGGGGGGCGTAGATACGCAGTATTTT	CASSLERGGVDTQYF
.	.	TRBJ2-4	TRBV15	TGTGCCACCAGCAGACCCTCGGGGGGCTCCTACAATGAGCAGTACTTC	CATSRPSGGSYNEQYF
TRBD1	.	TRBJ1-1	TRBV9	TGTGCCAGCAGCCCCCTCCGGGACAGGGTTGAAGCTTTCTTT	CASSPLRDRVEAFF
.	.	TRBJ2-7	TRBV2	TGTGCCAGCAGCGCAGGGATTTCCTCCTCCTACGAGCAGTACTTC	CASSAGISSSYEQYF
.	many	TRBJ2-1	TRBV6-4	TGTGCCAGCAGTCCAGGGAACAATGAGCAGTTCTTC	CASSPGNNEQFF
TRBD1	many	TRBJ2-1	TRBV5-1	TGCGCCAGCAGCTTAAGGACAGGGGGCGGAAATGAGCAGTTCTTC	CASSLRTGGGNEQFF
.	few	TRBJ2-1	TRBV9	TGTGCCAGCAGCCTCCAGCAGAGACCCCCCTACAATGAGCAGTTCTTC	CASSLQQRPPYNEQFF
.	few	TRBJ2-1	TRBV29-1	TGCAGCGTCATACCGGGGCCCAATGAGCAGTTCTTC	CSVIPGPNEQFF
TRBD2	.	TRBJ2-1	TRBV10-3	TGTGCCATCAGTGAAACGGGAGGCAATGAGCAGTTCTTC	CAISETGGNEQFF
.	many	TRBJ1-2	TRBV7-9	TGTGCCAGCTCGGAAGAAGGGGCTTCGTCGTTTAACTATGGCTACACCTTC	CASSEEGASSFNYGYTF
.	many	TRBJ2-5	TRBV4-1	TGCGCCAGCAGCCAAGATAGAGGGGATAAGACCCAGTACTTC	CASSQDRGDKTQYF
.	.	TRBJ2-3	TRBV6-5	TGTGCCGGCAGTTACCAGGGAATAGGAGATACGCAGTATTTT	CAGSYQGIGDTQYF
TRBD1	many	TRBJ1-2	TRBV7-2	TGTGCCAGCAGCTTAGGGACAGGGGCGAACTATGGCTACACCTTC	CASSLGTGANYGYTF
TRBD2	.	TRBJ2-7	TRBV7-2	TGTGCCAGCAGCGTGACTAGCGGGGGATCCTACGAGCAGTACTTC	CASSVTSGGSYEQYF
TRBD2	.	TRBJ2-1	TRBV20-1	TGCAGTGCCAAATTGGGACTAGCGTACAATGAGCGGTTCTTC	CSAKLGLAYNERFF
.	few	TRBJ2-7	TRBV7-2	TGTGCCAGCAGCCACAACGGACCGGTCGAGCAGTACTTC	CASSHNGPVEQYF
TRBD2	few	TRBJ2-1	TRBV20-1	TGCAGTGCTAGAGATTTAAAGCGGGAGTACAATGAGCAGTTCTTC	CSARDLKREYNEQFF
.	.	TRBJ1-2	TRBV7-9	TGTGCCAGCAGCTTTGATGGCTACACCTTC	CASSFDGYTF
TRBD2	.	TRBJ2-7	TRBV20-1	TGCGGTGCTAGAGGAATCAGGACTAGCGGGATCTACGAGCAGTACTTC	CGARGIRTSGIYEQYF
TRBD1	.	TRBJ2-1	TRBV9	TGTGCCAGCAGCGTAGCTCCGAGGACAGGGGGCAAAGAGACCCAGTTCTTC	CASSVAPRTGGKETQFF
.	.	TRBJ1-5	TRBV7-9	TGTGCCAGCAGCTTAGGAATGGGGGTTTGGGGCAATCAGCCCCAGCATTTT	CASSLGMGVWGNQPQHF
TRBD1	few	TRBJ2-7	TRBV11-2	TGTGCCAGCAGCTTCCGGGGACAGGGTGTTGAGGAGCAGTACTTC	CASSFRGQGVEEQYF
TRBD2	few	TRBJ2-1	TRBV3-1	TGTGCCAGCAGCCCGGGACTAGCGGGAGGGGAAAATGAGCAGTTCTTC	CASSPGLAGGENEQFF
TRBD1	many	TRBJ2-1	TRBV20-1	TGCAGTGCTAAGGACCCTGACAGGGCGCTCGGTGAGCAGTTCTTC	CSAKDPDRALGEQFF
.	many	TRBJ2-3	TRBV12-3/TRBV12-4	TGTGCCAGCAGTTTATCCGGAGGCGGTACGCAGTATTTT	CASSLSGGGTQYF
.	.	TRBJ2-5	TRBV28	TGTGCCAGCAGTTTGCGATTGGTCAGCCAAGAGACCCAGTACTTC	CASSLRLVSQETQYF
.	.	TRBJ2-5	TRBV28	TGTGCCAGCAGCCGGCCCGGGGCCCGGAGAATAGGGACCCAGTACTTC	CASSRPGARRIGTQYF
TRBD2	.	TRBJ2-7	TRBV5-1	TGCGCCAGCAGCTTTCTCCCTGGCCTAGCGGGAAGGGAGCAGTACTTC	CASSFLPGLAGREQYF
TRBD2	few	TRBJ2-1	TRBV20-1	TGCAGTGCTAGTCATCGGACTAGCGGAAACAATGAGCAGTTCTTC	CSASHRTSGNNEQFF
.	few	TRBJ1-5	TRBV20-1	TGCAGTGCTAGTAAAGGGCTAAATCAGCCCCAGCATTTT	CSASKGLNQPQHF
.	.	TRBJ2-3	TRBV6-1	TGTGTCAGCAGTGAAGTAGGGACCCTCACAGATACGCAGTATTTT	CVSSEVGTLTDTQYF
.	.	TRBJ2-5	TRBV5-6	TGTGCCAGCAGCACCTTCCGGCGAGAGCAAGAGACCCAGTACTTC	CASSTFRREQETQYF
TRBD2	.	TRBJ2-3	TRBV7-2	TGTGCCTGCAGCCAACAGAGCGGGAGTCGATCGGCAGATACGCAGTATTTT	CACSQQSGSRSADTQYF
TRBD2	few	TRBJ2-1	TRBV20-1	TGCAGTGCTATCCCGGGACTAGCAATCGATGAGCAGTTCTTC	CSAIPGLAIDEQFF
TRBD2	.	TRBJ2-5	TRBV20-1	TGCAGTGCTACGGGAGGGCTCCCCTTAGAGACCCAGTACTTC	CSATGGLPLETQYF
.	.	TRBJ2-7	TRBV20-1	TGCAGTGCTAGGGCGGGCGAGCAGTACTTC	CSARAGEQYF
TRBD1	.	TRBJ2-1	TRBV5-1	TGCGCCAGCAGCTTAACTCTAAACAAAGCCGGGACAGCTTACAATGAGCAGTTCTTC	CASSLTLNKAGTAYNEQFF
.	few	TRBJ2-5	TRBV28	TGTGCCAGCAGCCCCGCCCAGGGAAGGGTGCGGGAGACCCAGTACTTC	CASSPAQGRVRETQYF
TRBD2	.	TRBJ2-6	TRBV3-1	TGTGCCAGCAGCCAAGGGGGACTAGTGGGTTTTTCTGGGGCCAACGTCCTGACTTTC	CASSQGGLVGFSGANVLTF
.	many	TRBJ1-1	TRBV6-5	TGTGCCAGCAGCCCAAGGAACACTGAAGCTTTCTTT	CASSPRNTEAFF
.	few	TRBJ2-5	TRBV29-1	TGCAGCGTTGCATTGGAGGCCCAGTACTTC	CSVALEAQYF